Below are 32 T cell receptor beta chains sequenced from a single sample in a study of monozygotic twins with inflammatory bowel disease. Reanalyzing the 5' RACE reads, TCRdb keeps one entry per CDR3 protein, without DNA. This sample lists roughly 300,000 distinct CDR3 sequences; its ten largest clones have over 5.5%. The specimen was blood. The receptors come from a human donor with ulcerative colitis or Crohn's disease, or a healthy co-twin of an affected twin (not recorded which).

The chain employs TRBV2 and TRBJ2-2. The CDR3 contains 15 residues. The V gene's germline CDR1 is SNHLY and CDR2 FYNNEI. The CDR3 protein is CASSRRQVNTGELFF.

The J gene is TRBJ2-5, the V gene TRBV4-3; TCRdb's assignment of TRBD1 cannot be checked, as there is no DNA. The V gene's germline CDR1 is LGHNA and CDR2 YSLEER. CDR3 length: 15 amino acids. This CDR3 is CASSQEVAPQETQYF.

V is TRBV5-4 and J is TRBJ2-3; TCRdb gives TRBD1 as the D gene, but with no DNA this cannot be confirmed. CDR3 length: 17 amino acids. CDR1 is SGHNT and CDR2 is YYREEE in the germline V gene (reference sequence). CDR3 region: CASSLRRGGTSTDTQYF.

The chain is built from TRBV12-3 or TRBV12-4 and TRBJ2-7. The CDR3 totals 14 residues. CDR3: CASKDGRGPYEQYF.

The chain is built from TRBV28 and TRBJ1-5. Per the germline V gene, CDR1 is MDHEN and CDR2 is SYDVKM. The CDR3 has 13 residues. The CDR3 region is CASSFQEIEPQHF.

The CDR3 spells CASSKGLNTEAFF. The chain combines TRBV5-6 with TRBJ1-1. CDR3 length: 13 amino acids. The germline gives CDR1 SGHDT, CDR2 YYEEEE.

The rearrangement uses TRBV14 and TRBJ2-5; absent DNA, TCRdb's TRBD1 call cannot be checked. The CDR3 is 12 amino acids. The germline gives CDR1 SGHDN, CDR2 FVKESK. The CDR3 sequence: CASNPGGETQYF. The variable domain in full, with the rest retrieved from reference TRBV14 and TRBJ2-5, is EAGVTQFPSHSVIEKGQTVTLRCDPISGHDNLYWYRRVMGKEIKFLLHFVKESKQDESGMPNNRFLAERTGGTYSTLKVQPAELEDSGVYFCASNPGGETQYFGPGTRLLVL.

The V gene is TRBV3-1, the J gene TRBJ2-2. Looked up from germline, CDR1 is LGHDT and CDR2 is YNNKEL (reference sequence). This CDR3 comprises 16 residues. CDR3 sequence reads: CASSQPTLANTGELFF.

V is TRBV20-1 and J is TRBJ2-2; TCRdb picks TRBD1, but there is no DNA to check that call. In germline, CDR1 is DFQATT, CDR2 SNEGSKA (reference sequence). This CDR3 has 11 amino acids. CDR3 sequence reads: CSATGAGELFF.

The V gene is TRBV6-5, the J gene TRBJ1-5. The CDR3 consists of 14 residues. Germline CDR1 is MNHEY and CDR2 is SVGAGI. The CDR3 sequence is CASSSVSSNQPQHF.

The rearrangement joins TRBV24-1 to TRBJ2-1. CDR3 length: 11 residues. CDR1 is KGHDR, CDR2 SFDVKD, per germline. The CDR3 loop is CATGPYNEQFF.

The rearrangement links TRBV5-4 to TRBJ1-2. The germline V gene encodes CDR1 SGHNT and CDR2 YYREEE (reference sequence). This CDR3 spans 12 amino acids. CDR3 sequence: CASSSIREGYTF. The full variable domain, with the rest looked up from reference TRBV5-4 and TRBJ1-2, is ETGVTQSPTHLIKTRGQQVTLRCSSQSGHNTVSWYQQALGQGPQFIFQYYREEENGRGNFPPRFSGLQFPNYSSELNVNALELDDSALYLCASSSIREGYTFGSGTRLTVV.

The genes are TRBV28 and TRBJ1-5; the D call from TCRdb, TRBD1, cannot be confirmed without DNA. The CDR3 contains 15 residues. Germline V gene data show CDR1 as MDHEN and CDR2 as SYDVKM. CDR3 in amino acids: CASSFETQGGQPQHF.

The J gene is TRBJ1-5, the V gene TRBV7-8; absent DNA, TCRdb's TRBD1 call cannot be checked. The CDR3 consists of 16 residues. Germline CDR1 reads SGHVS; CDR2 reads FQNEAQ. Here the CDR3 reads CASSRQGAMGNQPQHF.

The V and J genes are TRBV7-2 and TRBJ2-5. Germline lookup yields CDR1 SGHTA and CDR2 FQGNSA. This CDR3 has 14 amino acids. Here the CDR3 reads CASSRWTPSETQYF. Variable domain in full (rest from reference TRBV7-2 and TRBJ2-5): GAGVSQSPSNKVTEKGKDVELRCDPISGHTALYWYRQSLGQGLEFLIYFQGNSAPDKSGLPSDRFSAERTGGSVSTLTIQRTQQEDSAVYLCASSRWTPSETQYFGPGTRLLVL.

The rearrangement joins TRBV6-5 to TRBJ1-6; the D call from TCRdb, TRBD1, cannot be confirmed without DNA. Per germline, CDR1 MNHEY and CDR2 SVGAGI. The CDR3 has 17 residues. The CDR3 is CASRPPGREIYNSPLHF.

The rearrangement joins TRBV7-2 to TRBJ2-7; the TRBD2 assignment by TCRdb is unverifiable without DNA. In germline, CDR1 is SGHTA, CDR2 FQGNSA. This CDR3 is 14 amino acids long. The CDR3 reads CASSLVGGPVEQYF.

This sequence joins TRBV29-1 and TRBJ2-3. Per germline, CDR1 SQVTM and CDR2 ANQGSEA. This CDR3 comprises 13 residues. CDR3 amino acids: CSVGWFLEDTQYF.

The chain employs TRBV20-1 and TRBJ2-5. The CDR3 has 12 residues. Germline V gene lookup returns CDR1 DFQATT and CDR2 SNEGSKA (reference sequence). CDR3 sequence reads: CSARGGVQTQYF.

The chain carries TRBV12-3 or TRBV12-4 and TRBJ1-4. The CDR3 totals 16 residues. The CDR3 here is CASSLGAGSLNEKLFF.

V usage is TRBV7-2 and J usage is TRBJ2-5; TCRdb picks TRBD1, but there is no DNA to check that call. The length of the CDR3 is 15 residues. In germline, CDR1 is SGHTA, CDR2 FQGNSA. CDR3: CASSRSGTPQETQYF.

This sequence joins TRBV20-1 and TRBJ2-4; the TCRdb D gene call, TRBD2, has no DNA to confirm it. Germline loops: CDR1 DFQATT, CDR2 SNEGSKA (reference sequence). This CDR3 comprises 20 residues. This chain's CDR3 is CSALRRGSGTVLLAKNIQYF.

This CDR3 is CASSLVTTRLTEAFF. The chain recombines TRBV5-6 with TRBJ1-1. This CDR3 comprises 15 residues. Germline V CDR1 and CDR2: SGHDT, YYEEEE.

The V gene is TRBV4-3, the J gene TRBJ2-1; TCRdb's D gene call, TRBD1, goes unchecked for lack of DNA. This CDR3 has 15 residues. Germline V gene sequence: CDR1 LGHNA, CDR2 YSLEER. CDR3 sequence: CASSQFLGGANEQFF.

J is TRBJ2-3 and V is TRBV7-2; checking the TCRdb D call of TRBD2 is not possible without DNA. Germline V gene lookup returns CDR1 SGHTA and CDR2 FQGNSA. The CDR3 has 16 amino acids. CDR3 in amino acids: CASSHLGGGATDTQYF.

This chain joins TRBV12-3 or TRBV12-4 and TRBJ2-3; TCRdb calls TRBD2, which cannot be checked without DNA. The CDR3 consists of 15 residues. The CDR3 protein is CASTLLARDTDTQYF.

The chain joins TRBV5-4 to TRBJ2-1; TCRdb's D call, TRBD1, is unchecked because there is no DNA. The CDR3 spans 15 residues. The V gene's germline CDR1 is SGHNT and CDR2 YYREEE (reference sequence). CDR3 amino acids: CASTHPGQDENEQFF. Looking up the rest from reference TRBV5-4 and TRBJ2-1 gives the full variable domain: ETGVTQSPTHLIKTRGQQVTLRCSSQSGHNTVSWYQQALGQGPQFIFQYYREEENGRGNFPPRFSGLQFPNYSSELNVNALELDDSALYLCASTHPGQDENEQFFGPGTRLTVL.

The chain couples TRBV27 to TRBJ1-2. The germline CDR1 and CDR2 sequences are MNHEY and SMNVEV (reference sequence). This CDR3 is 15 amino acids long. CDR3 protein: CASSLSGGGSYGYTF.

This rearrangement joins TRBV13 to TRBJ2-7. The CDR3 spans 15 residues. In germline, CDR1 is PRHDT, CDR2 FYEKMQ (reference sequence). CDR3 sequence reads: CASSEFRNNSYEQYF.

The chain recombines TRBV5-1 with TRBJ2-3; TCRdb's D call, TRBD2, is unchecked because there is no DNA. Germline V lookup: CDR1 SGHRS, CDR2 YFSETQ. CDR3 size: 14 residues. The CDR3 sequence is CASSLAEGKNTQYF.

The chain has TRBV7-8 and TRBJ2-1; checking the TCRdb D call of TRBD1 is not possible without DNA. Looked up from germline, CDR1 is SGHVS and CDR2 is FQNEAQ. CDR3 size: 13 residues. The CDR3 sequence: CASSPRGTGEQFF.

CDR3 amino acids: CASSQGTSGDQETQYF. The chain joins TRBV4-3 to TRBJ2-5; no DNA is available, so the TRBD2 call from TCRdb remains unchecked. The CDR3 spans 16 residues. CDR1 LGHNA and CDR2 YSLEER come from the germline V gene.